This entry lists 16 T cell receptor beta chains sequenced from one sample in a study of blood T cell repertoires in COVID-19 (dated by TCRdb to about 2020). The library was obtained by the immunoSEQ multiplex PCR assay. TCRdb took this table from immuneACCESS and kept in-frame rearrangements with V and J called. Such tables lack part of the clones; where checked against another copy, unresolved V genes explain under half of the gap, and the rest is unexplained. This sample comprises under 250,000 clones, over 85% of them detected only once. The ten biggest clones cover 3.5% to 4.5% of the sample. Sequencing was carried out using PBMCs or T cells enriched from blood (not recorded which). Receptors were obtained from a woman in her thirties with acute COVID-19.

V usage is TRBV9 and J usage is TRBJ1-2; 7 positions match TRBD1. Germline CDR1 and CDR2: SGDLS and YYNGEE. The CDR3 length is 17 residues. Trimming cost V 0 bases and J 1 base; bases outside gene matches: 9. As DNA, the CDR3 is TGTGCCAGCAGCGTAGCTCCACCGGGACAGCATAACTATGGCTACACCTTC. Its translation: CASSVAPPGQHNYGYTF.

The J gene is TRBJ1-2, the V gene TRBV6-5; D not resolved. The ends were cut back, 10 bases at V and 8 bases at J, with 14 bases in the middle. The CDR3 totals 11 residues. Germline CDR1 and CDR2: MNHEY and SVGAGI. CDR3 loop: CATTAEEGYTF. The CDR3 nucleotides are TGTGCCACCACCGCCGAGGAGGGCTACACCTTC.

The chain uses TRBV5-1 and TRBJ1-4; D may be TRBD1 (6 bases). Trimming removed 4 bases at V and 2 bases at J, with 12 bases between. The CDR3 contains 15 residues. CDR1 is SGHRS, CDR2 YFSETQ, per germline. The CDR3 region is CASSVQGSTNEKLFF. CDR3 bases: TGCGCCAGCAGCGTACAGGGCTCGACTAATGAAAAACTGTTTTTT.

A few counts support this clone. The V and J genes are TRBV7-2 and TRBJ2-3, with 11 bases that match TRBD2. This CDR3 is 16 amino acids long. V shed 5 bases, J shed 4 bases, and the junction held 8 bases outside the gene matches. Germline CDR1 SGHTA, CDR2 FQGNSA. This CDR3 is CASSRNSGGASDTQYF. The DNA for the CDR3 is TGTGCCAGCAGCAGGAATAGCGGGGGGGCTTCAGATACGCAGTATTTT.

The V and J genes are TRBV5-6 and TRBJ2-2; 12 positions match TRBD1. The CDR3 has 17 amino acids. Per germline, CDR1 SGHDT and CDR2 YYEEEE. V was pared by 1 base and J by 7 bases, with 8 bases of the junction left unmatched. The CDR3 nucleotides read TGTGCCAGCAGCTTGCTCGGGGACAGGGGGCGCGGCGGGGAGCTGTTTTTT. Its translation is CASSLLGDRGRGGELFF.

V is TRBV9 and J is TRBJ2-1; TRBD1 matches at 7 bases. CDR1 is SGDLS and CDR2 is YYNGEE in the germline V gene. Trimming at V came to 0 bases and at J to 4 bases, leaving 4 bases not matched to a gene. CDR3 length: 15 residues. CDR3 DNA sequence: TGTGCCAGCAGCGTAGCCGACAGGGAATACAATGAGCAGTTCTTC. Its translation: CASSVADREYNEQFF.

V gene TRBV7-9 combines with J gene TRBJ1-1, with 7 bases aligning to TRBD1. J lost 0 bases, V lost 5 bases, and 6 bases had no gene match. The CDR3 covers 15 residues. The germline gives CDR1 SEHNR, CDR2 FQNEAQ (reference sequence). The CDR3 DNA reads TGTGCCAGCAGCCGCCAACAGGGGTTGAACACTGAAGCTTTCTTT. Translation gives CASSRQQGLNTEAFF.

The rearrangement joins TRBV5-6 to TRBJ2-1; 9 nucleotides match TRBD1. V shed 1 base and J 4 bases; nucleotides not matched to a gene: 6. The CDR3 extends over 16 amino acids. In germline, CDR1 is SGHDT, CDR2 YYEEEE. Here the CDR3 DNA reads TGTGCCAGCAGCTTGTTGGGGGGACAGGGTTACAATGAGCAGTTCTTC. This codes for CASSLLGGQGYNEQFF.

This clone has a handful of counts. A read error may produce the germline difference seen at one junction end. This chain connects TRBV7-9 to TRBJ1-1; D not certain. Looked up from germline, CDR1 is SEHNR and CDR2 is FQNEAQ (reference sequence). The CDR3 has 15 residues. DNA for the CDR3: TGTGCCAGCAGCACAGCGGACGGACCGAACGCTGAAGCTTTCTTT. Amino acid sequence: CASSTADGPNAEAFF.

The chain is built from TRBV27 and TRBJ2-1; 8 nucleotides align to TRBD1. The V segment lost 3 bases and the J segment 8 bases; nucleotides outside the gene matches: 9. Germline CDR1 is MNHEY and CDR2 is SMNVEV (reference sequence). The CDR3 contains 15 residues. Written as DNA, the CDR3 is TGTGCCAGCAGTTTGGACGGGACAGGTATCTATGAGCAGTTCTTC. It specifies CASSLDGTGIYEQFF.

This chain uses TRBV4-1 with TRBJ2-3; 9 positions match TRBD2. The J segment lost 1 base and the V segment lost 4 bases, leaving 3 bases of the junction unmatched. Germline V gene sequence: CDR1 MGHRA, CDR2 YSYEKL. This CDR3 comprises 15 residues. CDR3 in amino acids: CASSLSGGRTDTQYF. CDR3 sequence (DNA): TGCGCCAGCAGCCTTAGCGGGGGACGCACAGATACGCAGTATTTT.

The chain is built from TRBV4-3 and TRBJ1-4; D is ambiguous. The CDR3 runs 14 residues. The germline V gene encodes CDR1 LGHNA and CDR2 YSLEER. V was clipped by 0 bases and J by 5 bases, with 7 bases between them. The CDR3 here is CASSQDNSNEKLFF. The CDR3 DNA is TGCGCCAGCAGCCAAGACAACAGCAATGAAAAACTGTTTTTT.

In DNA form, the CDR3 reads TGTGCCACCAGACAGGGCATTGACTATGGCTACACCTTC. Its protein product is CATRQGIDYGYTF. This rearrangement joins TRBV5-4 to TRBJ1-2, with 7 bases aligning to TRBD1. The germline V gene has CDR1 SGHNT and CDR2 YYREEE (reference sequence). V lost 9 bases and J lost 3; bases outside the gene matches: 8. The CDR3 is 13 residues long.

This rearrangement joins TRBV9 to TRBJ1-2; 7 bases align to TRBD1. The V and J ends lost 3 bases and 3 bases, in that order; junction bases with no gene match: 5. The CDR3 is 14 amino acids. CDR1 is SGDLS, CDR2 YYNGEE, per germline. CDR3: CASSGDRMDYGYTF. In DNA, the CDR3 is TGTGCCAGCAGCGGGGACAGAATGGACTATGGCTACACCTTC.

The CDR3 sequence is CASSPGEGFLYGYTF. The CDR3 bases are TGTGCCAGCTCACCAGGGGAGGGGTTCCTTTATGGCTACACCTTC. The J gene is TRBJ1-2, the V gene TRBV18, with a weak D call TRBD1 (5 bases). The germline CDR1 and CDR2 sequences are KGHSH and LQKENI. V lost 2 bases and J 5 bases, leaving 15 bases between the germline ends. The CDR3 length is 15 residues.

The genes are TRBV2 and TRBJ2-7; 8 bases align to TRBD1. Germline V gives CDR1 SNHLY, CDR2 FYNNEI. The CDR3 has 13 residues. V lost 6 bases and J lost 6; bases outside the gene matches: 7. The CDR3 coding sequence is TGTGCCAGCAGCGCAGGGGGCAGGGGCGAGCAGTACTTC. It is translated as CASSAGGRGEQYF.